Listed below are T cell receptor beta chains from one sample, sequenced in a study of CD8+ T cells in alopecia areata. Assay used: immunoSEQ multiplex PCR; TCRdb lists only in-frame clones, some missing. The sample lists around 270,000 clones, 58% seen once, with approximately 1.8% in the top ten. The sequencing here drew on CD4+ T cells sorted from blood, taken at week 24, from a patient treated with tofacitinib. Receptors originate from a human donor with alopecia areata. Each CDR3 is given with its conserved first and last residue.

J	V	CDR3
TRBJ2-5	TRBV7-2	CASSTSKTQYF
TRBJ1-6	TRBV28	CASSLLDGGPNSPLHF
NA	TRBV29-1	CSAPDRGNQETQYF
TRBJ1-3	TRBV30	CAWSVRRQGTGNTIYF
TRBJ1-1	TRBV6-5	CASRGPGGIAFF
TRBJ2-4	TRBV2	CASLPDRRGIQYF
TRBJ2-5	TRBV4-1	CASSQETGARETQYF
TRBJ2-6	TRBV11-2	CASSLALSGANVLTF
TRBJ2-5	TRBV27	CASSLRTGGQETQYF
TRBJ1-1	TRBV4-3	CASSLKGTTEAFF
TRBJ2-5	TRBV20-1	CSVPRQETQYF
TRBJ2-4	TRBV29-1	CSVGLAKNIQYF
TRBJ2-2	TRBV5-1	CASSPQGTDTGELFF
TRBJ1-1	TRBV29-1	CSVEGVKMNTEAFF
TRBJ2-7	TRBV19	CASSVNQAPYEQYF
TRBJ1-1	TRBV5-1	CASSLGQGPGSTEAFF
TRBJ1-4	TRBV6-1	CASSEGTGRNEKLFF
TRBJ2-7	TRBV6-1	CASSATGTSYEQYF
TRBJ2-3	TRBV7-9	CASSPRGKATTDTQYF
TRBJ1-2	TRBV4-3	CASSPWPGASYTF
TRBJ1-1	TRBV13	CASSLFGRGNTEAFF
TRBJ1-2	TRBV28	CASSVQGARGYTF
TRBJ2-2	TRBV6-5	CAGGPNTGELFF
TRBJ2-5	TRBV6-6	CASSPRGEGKETQYF
TRBJ1-2	TRBV10-3	CAISESVGGDYGYTF
TRBJ1-4	TRBV5-1	CASSRQGQNEKLFF
TRBJ2-7	TRBV30	CAWSERGGSYEQYF
TRBJ2-6	TRBV7-2	CASSLVAGMGSGANVLTF
TRBJ1-4	TRBV29-1	CSVPQGPTNEKLFF
TRBJ2-7	TRBV6-6	CASSPLGRGRTYEQYF